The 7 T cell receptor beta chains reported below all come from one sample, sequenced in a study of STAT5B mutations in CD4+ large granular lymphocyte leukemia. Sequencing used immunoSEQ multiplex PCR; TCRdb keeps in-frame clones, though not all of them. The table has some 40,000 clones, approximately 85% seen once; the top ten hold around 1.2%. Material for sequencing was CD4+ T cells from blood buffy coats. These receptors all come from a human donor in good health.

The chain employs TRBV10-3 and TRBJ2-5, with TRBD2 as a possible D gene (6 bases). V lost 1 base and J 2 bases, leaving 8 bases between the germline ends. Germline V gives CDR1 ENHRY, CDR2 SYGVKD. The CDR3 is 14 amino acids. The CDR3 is CAISEFAGQETQYF. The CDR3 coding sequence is TGTGCCATCAGTGAGTTTGCGGGGCAAGAGACCCAGTACTTC.

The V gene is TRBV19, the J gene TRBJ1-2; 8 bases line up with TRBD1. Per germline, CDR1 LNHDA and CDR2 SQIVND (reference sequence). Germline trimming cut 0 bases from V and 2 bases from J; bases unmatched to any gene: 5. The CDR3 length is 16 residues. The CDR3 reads CASSIDRDRRNYGYTF. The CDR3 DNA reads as TGTGCCAGTAGTATAGATCGGGACAGGAGAAACTATGGCTACACCTTC.

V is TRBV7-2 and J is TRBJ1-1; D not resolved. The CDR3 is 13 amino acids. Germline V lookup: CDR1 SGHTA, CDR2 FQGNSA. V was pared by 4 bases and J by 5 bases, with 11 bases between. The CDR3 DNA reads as TGTGCCAGCAGCTCGACACGGGAGACTGAAGCTTTCTTT. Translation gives CASSSTRETEAFF.

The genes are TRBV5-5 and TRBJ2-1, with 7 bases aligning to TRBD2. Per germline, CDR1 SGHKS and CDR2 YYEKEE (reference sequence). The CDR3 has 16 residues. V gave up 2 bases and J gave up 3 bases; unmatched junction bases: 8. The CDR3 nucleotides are TGTGCCAGCAGCTTCGGAACTGGACTAGGCTACAATGAGCAGTTCTTC. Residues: CASSFGTGLGYNEQFF.

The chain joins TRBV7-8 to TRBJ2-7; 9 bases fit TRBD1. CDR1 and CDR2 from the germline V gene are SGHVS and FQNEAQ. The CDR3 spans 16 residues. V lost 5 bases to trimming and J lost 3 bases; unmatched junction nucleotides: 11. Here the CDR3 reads CASSRRGTGNLYEQYF. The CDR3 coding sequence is TGTGCCAGCAGCCGCCGCGGGACAGGGAACCTCTACGAGCAGTACTTC. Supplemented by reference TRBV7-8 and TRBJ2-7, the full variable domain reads GAGVSQSPRYKVAKRGQDVALRCDPISGHVSLFWYQQALGQGPEFLTYFQNEAQLDKSGLPSDRFFAERPEGSVSTLKIQRTQQEDSAVYLCASSRRGTGNLYEQYFGPGTRLTVT.

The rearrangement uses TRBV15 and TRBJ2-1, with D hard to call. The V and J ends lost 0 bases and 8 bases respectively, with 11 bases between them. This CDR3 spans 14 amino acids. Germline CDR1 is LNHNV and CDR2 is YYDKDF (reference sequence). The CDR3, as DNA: TGTGCCACCAGCAGAGATCCCGCAAGCGATGAGCAGTTCTTC. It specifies CATSRDPASDEQFF.

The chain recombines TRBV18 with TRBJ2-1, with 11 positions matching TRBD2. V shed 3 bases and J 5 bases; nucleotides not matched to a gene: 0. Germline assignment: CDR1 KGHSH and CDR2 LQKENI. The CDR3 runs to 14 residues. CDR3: CASSPGLADNEQFF. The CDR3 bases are TGTGCCAGCTCACCGGGACTAGCGGACAATGAGCAGTTCTTC. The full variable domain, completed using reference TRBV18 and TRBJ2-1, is NAGVMQNPRHLVRRRGQEARLRCSPMKGHSHVYWYRQLPEEGLKFMVYLQKENIIDESGMPKERFSAEFPKEGPSILRIQQVVRGDSAAYFCASSPGLADNEQFFGPGTRLTVL.